Sample share makes the clone carrying this TCR beta chain medium-sized. Then a second PCR, running roughly 7 to 11 cycles, was carried out with a sample-barcoded 5' primer and a J-beta primer mix. TCRdb used MiXCR to reprocess the 5' RACE reads, holding one entry per CDR3 protein. Of 800,000 to 950,000 distinct CDR3 sequences listed, around 48% are singletons. The sample is drawn from a study of blood T cells in healthy people across ages. The source is a man aged 30 to 45 in good health. Material for sequencing was blood.

The CDR3 DNA reads TGTGCCAGCAGTCCCGGCCGGGGAAGGCAAGAGACCCAGTACTTC. As protein: CASSPGRGRQETQYF. The V and J genes are TRBV27 and TRBJ2-5, with D tentatively TRBD2 (5 bases). Germline CDR1 MNHEY, CDR2 SMNVEV (reference sequence). CDR3 length equals 15 residues. Trimming removed 5 bases from V and 2 bases from J, with 15 bases in between.